This T cell receptor beta chain was identified in a study of cytomegalovirus exposure and HLA in healthy donors (TCRdb year 2017). Notes on the research overall: According to an earlier analysis of a few hundred of the donors, roughly 180 million T cells yielded approximately 120 million unique TCR beta sequences and 250 to 350 Gb of sequence data. An early release that covered roughly 600 HLA-typed donors contained approximately 300 gigabases of sequencing data and approximately 85 million unique TCR sequences. Among the roughly 380 genotyped donors, around 79% belonged to the genetic ancestry cluster associated with self-reported Caucasian donors. The study aimed to test whether signatures of past pathogen exposure could be identified by cataloging public T cell receptors. Using immunosequencing, the study profiled T cell repertoires from about 610 subjects and related those repertoires to cytomegalovirus serostatus. A separate validation cohort of roughly 120 different subjects was used in addition to the approximately 670-subject first cohort. The study combined high-throughput TCR immunosequencing, statistical association of individual TCRs with disease status, and machine learning to predict cytomegalovirus infection status. In a later analysis, previously published TCR beta repertoires from several hundred donors were re-analyzed and high-resolution HLA genotyping was added so that TCR occurrence patterns could be studied. Rather than using new phenotypic data, the later analysis identified candidate immune exposures from TCR beta sequences and from how often those sequences occurred across donors. An earlier analysis of some 600 of the donors applied high-throughput TCR beta sequencing to assess whether each TCR beta V gene segment acted as functional or pseudogenic. Alongside the repertoire data, information on donor age, sex, ethnicity and CMV serostatus was compiled. A later genetic analysis took genome-wide SNP genotypes for about 65% of the 666 donors and used that subset as a discovery cohort. Every repertoire in the discovery cohort had been generated on one and the same sequencing platform. Both class I and class II loci were covered by HLA typing, at four-digit resolution. Typing coverage varied by locus: roughly 629-640 donors for A, B, C, DRB1 and DQB1; roughly 510 for DQA1; over 600 for DPA1; fewer than 480 for DPB1. Five DR-DQ haplotypes were treated as single units for association and clustering because of strong linkage in the cohort. Among roughly 400 genotyped donors of the cohort, an average of roughly 230,000 unique TCR beta nucleotide sequences was sequenced per donor, of which 15% to 20% were non-productive. Summary of the overall study and its limitations: A group of highly shared sequence variants was considered likely to be a technical artifact of the sequencing pipeline. A few of the identified cytomegalovirus-associated TCR beta chains were confirmed in vitro to be specific for cytomegalovirus antigens. In a later analysis, TCR association rates were found to vary across HLA loci, with the most associated TCRs seen for DRB1 alleles and the fewest for HLA-C alleles. Linkage disequilibrium might explain the correlated functional status among segregating V segments, but an unknown experimental factor could not be excluded. Presence/absence analyses assumed roughly uniform sequencing depth across donors, an assumption that may not hold. Because the 87-base-pair reads could not distinguish some IMGT-functional V segments, including TRBV6-2 and TRBV6-3, those segments were excluded. When HLA alleles, especially DR and DQ, strongly co-occurred, TCR associations were difficult to assign to individual alleles. Several of the top co-occurrence clusters appeared to be linked to parvovirus B19, influenza, CMV and Epstein-Barr virus, according to a later analysis. According to a later genetic analysis, donors in an Asian-associated ancestry cluster had fewer N-insertions in productive TCRs than the approximately 700-donor mean. Most TCR sequences were seen in very few donors, while some public TCRs were found in many individuals. A further reported finding was that TCR beta sequences accurately predicted the HLA-A and HLA-B alleles for most subjects in the first cohort. This cohort had only TCR beta chains sequenced, and the lack of alpha or paired-chain data limited which features could be detected. Broadly in line with IMGT annotations, most TCR beta V segments showed up in productive rearrangements about 87% or about 30% of the time in an earlier analysis of several hundred of the donors. In a later analysis, HLA-associated TCR beta chains showed more clonal expansion and lower generation probabilities than non-associated chains that were equally common. Most CMV-associated TCR beta chains appeared to be HLA-restricted in a later analysis, and the HLA associations seemed to be driven largely by CMV exposure. Because counts were too low, roughly 17 rarely observed V segments, including chromosome 9 orphons, were left out of the earlier analysis of roughly 600 of the donors. A later analysis associated approximately 17,000 TCR beta sequences with specific HLA alleles at a false discovery rate of 0.05. Cytomegalovirus status was reported to be diagnosed by the classifier with high specificity and sensitivity in both the original and validation cohorts. Because HLA typing was missing for some donors at each locus, association tests included only the typed subset. In the study, around 150 TCR beta chains were listed as associated with cytomegalovirus. According to the authors, the approach could potentially be generalized to other disease states and immunological phenotypes. A later genetic analysis associated a missense DCLRE1C variant with V-gene and J-gene trimming of TCR beta chains, and an independent cohort replicated the association. Immune exposure information for the cohort was limited to CMV serostatus.

The cohort comprised under 700 healthy bone marrow donors. At the time of sampling, all cohort members were nominally healthy, though unrecorded immune exposures were likely present. CMV serostatus was recorded as positive for roughly 290 and negative for about 50% of the roughly 700 cohort members, whereas no CMV serostatus was recorded for the donor in question. Each donor provided a peripheral blood sample, and peripheral blood mononuclear cells were used for TCR beta sequencing. The Qiagen DNeasy Blood Extraction Kit was used to extract genomic DNA from the blood cell samples. V loses 6 bases at its end and J loses 13 bases; junction bases beyond the gene matches: 10. From its cysteine to its phenylalanine, the CDR3 spans 12 amino acids. CDR3 DNA is the only sequence kept; it has 36 bases, read in frame from the first base. The germline V gene specifies MNHEY as CDR1 and SVGAGI as CDR2. This clone was seen a few times. There is no known antigen for this receptor. No base quality information exists; no much larger clone differs at one position.

The protocol used for the library was the immunoSEQ multiplex PCR assay. A mixture of 60 forward primers for TCR Vbeta segments and 13 reverse primers for TCR Jbeta segments was used in the multiplex PCR. The CDR3 region of rearranged TCR beta genes was amplified from genomic DNA by a multiplex PCR assay. On the Illumina HiSeq System, the amplified TCR beta libraries were sequenced as 87-base-pair reads. For the original study's pipeline: A later analysis tallied around 82 million unique TCR beta chains across the 666 repertoires, and approximately 12 million of those chains were shared by two or more donors. Raw reads were error-corrected and collapsed into unique sequences with a nearest-neighbor algorithm that merged closely related sequences to remove PCR and sequencing errors. CDR3 sequences were aligned to IMGT reference sequences to assign V, D and J gene segments. Each retained sequence needed at least a six-nucleotide match to both a V gene segment and a J gene segment. Rearrangements were classified as productive when the CDR3 lacked stop codons and remained in frame with V and J, and all other rearrangements were classified as non-productive. CDR3 was defined by IMGT convention, running from the second conserved V-encoded cysteine to the conserved J-encoded phenylalanine. In an earlier analysis of more than 550 of the donors, sequences lacking an unambiguous match to a single V gene segment were excluded. In an earlier analysis of some 590 of the donors, V segments were called functional above 56.7% productive rearrangements and were called segregating when the between-donor standard deviation exceeded 5%. To diagnose cytomegalovirus status from the catalog of TCR beta chain sequences, a statistical classification framework was built. In a later analysis, TCR nucleotide sequences were compared against IMGT/GENE-DB human TR gene sequences so that V and J genes could be assigned. Using the TCRdist pipeline, a later analysis assigned CDR3 sequences along with most-parsimonious VDJ recombination scenarios. In a later analysis, each TCR beta chain was defined by its CDR3 amino acid sequence together with its V-gene family, and reads without a unique V-gene family were excluded. A later analysis removed several hundred highly shared, low-generation-probability nucleotide sequences to deal with suspected cross-contamination and a sequencing artifact. A later analysis calculated a clonal expansion index for each public chain from normalized within-repertoire ranks of inferred template counts. In a later analysis, generation probabilities were computed using a VDJ recombination model fitted to out-of-frame rearrangements, and the results were checked against IGoR. Hypergeometric tests were used in a later analysis to score TCR-TCR, TCR-HLA and TCR-CMV co-occurrence, with a repertoire-size bias correction applied to the TCR pairs. False discovery rates were estimated in a later analysis by permuting HLA or CMV assignments 20 times. A later analysis grouped co-occurring TCRs with DBSCAN, adding TCRdist sequence similarity when clustering within HLA-allele-positive subsets. Co-occurrence clustering excluded repertoires with fewer than 30,000 or more than 120,000 public chains, plus five with anomalous nucleotide sharing. TCRdb retrieved this table from immuneACCESS and kept in-frame rearrangements only. Not all clones are present; in checked studies, unresolved V genes account for under half, and no reason is known for the remainder. V, J and clone size reflect that table, while D and trimming were determined from the DNA. The sample table holds about 43,000 clones, of which around 62% were seen once. The ten largest clones add up to about 8.7% of the sample.

This sequence was found in a human donor in good health. The sample consisted of PBMCs. Recombination connected TRBV6-5 to TRBJ1-2; TRBD1 agrees with 8 junctional bases. The CDR3 protein sequence reads: CASRRRQGMSTF. The DNA reads as follows: TGTGCCAGCAGACGCCGACAGGGGATGTCCACCTTC.